This is a list of T cell receptor beta chains from one sample in a study of OX40 agonist ivuxolimab in advanced cancers. Using immunoSEQ multiplex PCR, the repertoire was profiled, and TCRdb retains in-frame clones only, with some absent. The sample has roughly 48,000 clones, roughly 84% seen once. Sample: CD4+ or CD8+ T cells sorted from blood, taken in a trial of the OX40 agonist ivuxolimab. The receptors here all came from an adult with an advanced solid tumor such as melanoma, head and neck, liver or kidney cancer. Both conserved end residues are part of each CDR3. The order of the fields is clone size, V gene, J gene, D gene, CDR3 DNA, CDR3 protein. The D gene is left open where the match is weak. The size entry is marked missing in some rows and otherwise reads once, few, many or a size class.

>NA|TRBV6-5|TRBJ2-3|NA
TGTGCCAGCACCAAAATCGGGGTAGATACGCAGTATTTT
CASTKIGVDTQYF
>NA|TRBV4-2|TRBJ1-3|NA
TGTGCCAGCAGCCCTAGGACGATGATCTCTGGAAACACCATATATTTT
CASSPRTMISGNTIYF
>few|TRBV2|TRBJ2-2|NA
TGTGCCAGCAGTGAAAGGACGTCTTCAACCGGGGAGCTGTTTTTT
CASSERTSSTGELFF
>NA|TRBV7-2|TRBJ1-1|TRBD1
TGTGCCAGCAGCTTTAGGACAGGGGGCTTGACTGAAGCTTTCTTT
CASSFRTGGLTEAFF
>once|TRBV19|TRBJ2-5|TRBD1
TGTGCCAGTAGCCCACCGGGACAGGGGAGTAAGACCCAGTACTTC
CASSPPGQGSKTQYF
>NA|TRBV9|TRBJ1-1|NA
TGTGCCAGCAGCGTAGAGCTCCAGGGGCCCGGCACTGAAGCTTTCTTT
CASSVELQGPGTEAFF
>NA|TRBV9|TRBJ2-5|TRBD2
TGTGCCAGCAGCGTAATGGCTAGCGGGGGGGACCGTCAAGAGACCCAGTACTTC
CASSVMASGGDRQETQYF
>NA|TRBV7-2|TRBJ2-7|TRBD1
TGTGCCAGCAGCTCTACAGGGGTCTACGAGCAGTACTTC
CASSSTGVYEQYF
>NA|TRBV4-1|TRBJ2-5|NA
TGCGCCAGCAGCCAAGATCCAGGGGGGGATGAGACCCAGTACTTC
CASSQDPGGDETQYF
>NA|TRBV7-9|TRBJ2-1|NA
TGTGCCAGCAGCTTTGAGTATGAGCAGTTCTTC
CASSFEYEQFF
>NA|TRBV28|TRBJ1-2|NA
TGTGCCAGCACCCTGCCGGCGGACTATGGCTACACCTTC
CASTLPADYGYTF
>NA|TRBV30|TRBJ2-3|TRBD2
TGTGCCTGGAGAAGGGCTAGCGGGTACACAGATACGCAGTATTTT
CAWRRASGYTDTQYF
>NA|TRBV2|TRBJ2-5|TRBD2
TGTGCCAGCAGTTTTGCGGGACTAGCGGGGCAAGAGACCCAGTACTTC
CASSFAGLAGQETQYF
>NA|TRBV4-3|TRBJ2-1|TRBD2
TGCGCCAGCAGCCAAGATCTAGCGGGAGGGAATGAGCAGTTCTTC
CASSQDLAGGNEQFF
>NA|TRBV7-9|TRBJ1-2|TRBD1
TGTGCCAGCAGCGACAGGGGGAACTATGGCTACACCTTC
CASSDRGNYGYTF
>NA|TRBV7-6|TRBJ1-5|TRBD1
TGTGCCAGCAGCTTAGGACAGGGAAGCAATCAGCCCCAGCATTTT
CASSLGQGSNQPQHF
>NA|TRBV10-3|TRBJ2-2|NA
TGTGCCATCAGTGGCTCGAGGCTCAGCAACACCGGGGAGCTGTTTTTT
CAISGSRLSNTGELFF
>NA|TRBV2|TRBJ1-1|NA
TGTGCCAGCCATCCAGGGCAACCGAACACTGAAGCTTTCTTT
CASHPGQPNTEAFF
>NA|TRBV5-5|TRBJ2-7|NA
TGTGCCAGCAGTCCAAACAGGAACTACGAGCAGTACTTC
CASSPNRNYEQYF
>NA|TRBV29-1|TRBJ2-7|NA
TGCAGCGCCACCGGACACTCCTACGAGCAGTACTTC
CSATGHSYEQYF
>NA|TRBV6-1|TRBJ2-2|TRBD2
TGTGCCATACGAAGCGGGAGAGGAACCGGGGAGCTGTTTTTT
CAIRSGRGTGELFF
>NA|TRBV10-3|TRBJ2-3|NA
TGTGCCATCAGTGAGACGGGTGGAGATACGCAGTATTTT
CAISETGGDTQYF
>once|TRBV4-2|TRBJ2-5|TRBD1
TGTGCCAGCAGCCAAGGGACAGGGGGCAGGGGAGACCAAGAGACCCAGTACTTC
CASSQGTGGRGDQETQYF
>NA|TRBV7-2|TRBJ2-7|NA
TGTGCCAGCAGCTTACCCTCTGGCGGGAATAAGTGGGAGCAGTACTTC
CASSLPSGGNKWEQYF
>NA|TRBV6-6|TRBJ2-5|TRBD1
TGTGCCAGCAGACGACCCCGGGACAGGGGACGGGAGACCCAGTACTTC
CASRRPRDRGRETQYF
>NA|TRBV7-3|TRBJ2-5|TRBD2
TGTGCCAGCAGCTTCGGATCGGCAGCGGGAGAAGAGACCCAGTACTTC
CASSFGSAAGEETQYF
>NA|TRBV14|TRBJ2-3|NA
TGTGCCAGCAGCCAAGATTTTGCGACAGATACGCAGTATTTT
CASSQDFATDTQYF
>NA|TRBV2|TRBJ2-7|TRBD1
TGTGCCAGCAGTAAAACCGGGACAGGGGCAGGCCACGAGCAGTACTTC
CASSKTGTGAGHEQYF
>NA|TRBV7-8|TRBJ2-3|NA
TGTGCCAGCAGCTTAAGTCGGGGGGCCCCGAGCACAGATACGCAGTATTTT
CASSLSRGAPSTDTQYF
>NA|TRBV5-4|TRBJ2-5|TRBD1
TGTGCCAGCAGCTTGGGACAGGGTATGATTGCTGAGACCCAGTACTTC
CASSLGQGMIAETQYF
>few|TRBV9|TRBJ1-6|TRBD1
TGTGCCAGCAGGCCCACCGGGACAGATAATTCACCCCTCCACTTT
CASRPTGTDNSPLHF
>NA|TRBV7-9|TRBJ1-2|NA
TGTGCCAGCAGACCCCCATCCTATGGCTACACCTTC
CASRPPSYGYTF
>once|TRBV5-1|TRBJ2-3|NA
TGCGCCAGCAGTTTTGGTTATTCCTTCACAGATACGCAGTATTTT
CASSFGYSFTDTQYF
>NA|TRBV29-1|TRBJ2-1|NA
TGCAGCGTTGATAATTCTCGTCGCTACAATGAGCAGTTCTTC
CSVDNSRRYNEQFF
>NA|TRBV4-3|TRBJ2-3|NA
TGCGCCAGCAGCCATTATCAGGAGACAGATACGCAGTATTTT
CASSHYQETDTQYF
>NA|TRBV12-1|TRBJ2-7|NA
TGTGCCAGCAGCTTCCGGGACTGGGGCTCGTGGGAGCAGTACTTC
CASSFRDWGSWEQYF
>NA|TRBV19|TRBJ2-1|TRBD2
TGTGCCAGTCAAGGGGTAATGGCGGGAGGTGGCGAGCAGTTCTTC
CASQGVMAGGGEQFF
>NA|TRBV9|TRBJ1-2|NA
TGTGCCAGCAGCGTAGACCCAACCTCGGGTGGCTACACCTTC
CASSVDPTSGGYTF
>NA|TRBV11-3|TRBJ2-5|NA
TGTGCCAGCAGTCGCGGAGTAAGGGAAAGAGGGCAAGAGACCCAGTACTTC
CASSRGVRERGQETQYF
>NA|TRBV18|TRBJ2-7|TRBD1
TGTGCCAGCCGGCCCACCGGGACAGGGGGCTACGAGCAGTACTTC
CASRPTGTGGYEQYF
>once|TRBV4-3|TRBJ2-3|TRBD2
TGCGCCAGCAGCTACCGCGGCGGGGGGTCCACAGATACGCAGTATTTT
CASSYRGGGSTDTQYF